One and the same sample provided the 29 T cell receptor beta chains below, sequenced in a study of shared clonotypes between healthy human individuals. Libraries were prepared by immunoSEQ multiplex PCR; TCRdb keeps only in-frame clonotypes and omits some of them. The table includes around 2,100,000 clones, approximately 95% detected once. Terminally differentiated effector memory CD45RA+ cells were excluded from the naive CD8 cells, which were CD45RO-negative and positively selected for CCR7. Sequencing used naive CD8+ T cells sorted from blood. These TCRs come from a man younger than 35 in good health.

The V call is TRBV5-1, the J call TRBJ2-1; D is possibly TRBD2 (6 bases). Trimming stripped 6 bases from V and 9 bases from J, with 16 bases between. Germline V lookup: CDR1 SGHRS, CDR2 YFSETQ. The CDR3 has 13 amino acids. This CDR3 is CASTQRGGSEQFF. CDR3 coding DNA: TGCGCCAGCACCCAAAGGGGAGGAAGTGAGCAGTTCTTC.

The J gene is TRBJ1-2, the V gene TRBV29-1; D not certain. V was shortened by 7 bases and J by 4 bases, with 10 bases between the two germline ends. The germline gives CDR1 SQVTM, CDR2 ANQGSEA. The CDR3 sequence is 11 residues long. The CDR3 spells CSAEFVYGYTF. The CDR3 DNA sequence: TGCAGCGCAGAGTTCGTCTATGGCTACACCTTC.

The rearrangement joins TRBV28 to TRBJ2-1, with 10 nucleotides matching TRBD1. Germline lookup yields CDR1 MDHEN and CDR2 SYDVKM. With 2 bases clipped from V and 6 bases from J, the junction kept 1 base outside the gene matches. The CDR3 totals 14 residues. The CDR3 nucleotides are TGTGCCAGCAGTTTAGGACAGGGGGGCAATGAGCAGTTCTTC. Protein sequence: CASSLGQGGNEQFF.

The CDR3 bases are TGCGCCAGCAGCCAAGGCCCGGCGACAGGGGACTATGGCTACACCTTC. Its protein is CASSQGPATGDYGYTF. This chain joins TRBV4-1 and TRBJ1-2, with 8 bases that match TRBD1. J was trimmed by 3 bases and V by 1 base; bases with no gene match: 7. CDR1 is MGHRA and CDR2 is YSYEKL in the germline V gene. The CDR3 is 16 amino acids.

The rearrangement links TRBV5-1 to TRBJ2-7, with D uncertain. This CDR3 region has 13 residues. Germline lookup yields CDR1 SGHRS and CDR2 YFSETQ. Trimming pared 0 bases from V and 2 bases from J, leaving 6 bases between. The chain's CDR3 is CASSLADPYEQYF. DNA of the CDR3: TGCGCCAGCAGCTTGGCAGACCCCTACGAGCAGTACTTC.

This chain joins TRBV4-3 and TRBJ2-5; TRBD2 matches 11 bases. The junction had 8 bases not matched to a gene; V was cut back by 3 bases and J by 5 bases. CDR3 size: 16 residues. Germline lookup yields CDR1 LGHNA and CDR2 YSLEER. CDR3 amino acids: CASSHALAGEEETQYF. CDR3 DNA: TGCGCCAGCAGCCATGCACTAGCGGGAGAGGAGGAGACCCAGTACTTC.

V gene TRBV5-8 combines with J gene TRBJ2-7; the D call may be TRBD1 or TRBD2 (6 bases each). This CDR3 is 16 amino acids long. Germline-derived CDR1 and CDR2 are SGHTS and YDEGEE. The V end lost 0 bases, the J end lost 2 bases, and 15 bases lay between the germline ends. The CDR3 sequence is CASSLDGAGEAYEQYF. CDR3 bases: TGTGCCAGCAGCTTGGATGGTGCAGGGGAGGCCTACGAGCAGTACTTC.

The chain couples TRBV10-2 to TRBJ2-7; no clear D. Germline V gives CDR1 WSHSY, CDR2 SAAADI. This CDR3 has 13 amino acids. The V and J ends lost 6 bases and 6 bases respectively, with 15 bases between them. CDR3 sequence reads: CASRGFVIAEQYF. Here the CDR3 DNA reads TGCGCCAGCAGAGGTTTCGTGATAGCCGAGCAGTACTTC.

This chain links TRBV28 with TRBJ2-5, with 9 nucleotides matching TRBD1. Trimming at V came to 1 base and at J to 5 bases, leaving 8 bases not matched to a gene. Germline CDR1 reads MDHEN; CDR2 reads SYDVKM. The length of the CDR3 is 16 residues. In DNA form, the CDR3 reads TGTGCCAGCAGTTTATTCCAGGACAGGGGAGGCGAGACCCAGTACTTC. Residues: CASSLFQDRGGETQYF.

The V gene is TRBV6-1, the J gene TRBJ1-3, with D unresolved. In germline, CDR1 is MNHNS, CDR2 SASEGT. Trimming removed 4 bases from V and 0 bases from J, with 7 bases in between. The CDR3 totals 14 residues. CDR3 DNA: TGTGCCAGCAGTGTATCGAACTCTGGAAACACCATATATTTT. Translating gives CASSVSNSGNTIYF.

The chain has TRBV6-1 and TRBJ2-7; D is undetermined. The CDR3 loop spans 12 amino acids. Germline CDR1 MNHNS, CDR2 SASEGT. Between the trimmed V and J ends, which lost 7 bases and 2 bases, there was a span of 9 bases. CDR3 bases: TGTGCCAGCATCGGCAGTACCTACGAGCAGTACTTC. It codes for CASIGSTYEQYF.

The CDR3 nucleotides are TGTGCCAGCAGTGAATATTTGCTGGACAGCAATAATTCACCCCTCCACTTT. This encodes CASSEYLLDSNNSPLHF. The chain combines TRBV25-1 with TRBJ1-6; weak D call: TRBD1 (6 bases). Germline-derived CDR1 and CDR2 are MGHDK and SYGVNS. V lost 0 bases, J lost 5 bases, and 14 bases lay in between. The CDR3 has 17 residues.

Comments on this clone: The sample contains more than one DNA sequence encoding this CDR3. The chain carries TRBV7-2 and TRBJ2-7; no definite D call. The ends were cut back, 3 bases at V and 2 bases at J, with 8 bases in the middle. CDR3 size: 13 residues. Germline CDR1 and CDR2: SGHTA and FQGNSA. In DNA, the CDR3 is TGTGCCAGCAGCTTGGCGGAGACCTACGAGCAGTACTTC. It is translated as CASSLAETYEQYF.

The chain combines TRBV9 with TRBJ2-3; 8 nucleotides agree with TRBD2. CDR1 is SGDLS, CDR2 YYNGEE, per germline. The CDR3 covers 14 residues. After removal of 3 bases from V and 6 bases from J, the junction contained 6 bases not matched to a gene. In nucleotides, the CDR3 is TGTGCCAGCAGCGCGGATAGCGGGGTTGATACGCAGTATTTT. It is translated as CASSADSGVDTQYF.

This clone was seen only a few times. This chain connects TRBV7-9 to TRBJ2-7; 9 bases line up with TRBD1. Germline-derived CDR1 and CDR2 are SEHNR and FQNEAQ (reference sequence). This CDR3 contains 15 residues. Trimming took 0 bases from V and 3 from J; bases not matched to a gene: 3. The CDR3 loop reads CASSLAGTGLYEQYF. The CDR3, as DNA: TGTGCCAGCAGCTTAGCGGGGACAGGGCTCTACGAGCAGTACTTC.

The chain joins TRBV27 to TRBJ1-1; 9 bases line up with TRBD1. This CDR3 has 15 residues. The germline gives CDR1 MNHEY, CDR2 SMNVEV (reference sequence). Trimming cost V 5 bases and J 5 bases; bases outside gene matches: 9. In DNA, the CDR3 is TGTGCCAGCAGTACCGGGACAGGGTCGGTAACTGAAGCTTTCTTT. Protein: CASSTGTGSVTEAFF.

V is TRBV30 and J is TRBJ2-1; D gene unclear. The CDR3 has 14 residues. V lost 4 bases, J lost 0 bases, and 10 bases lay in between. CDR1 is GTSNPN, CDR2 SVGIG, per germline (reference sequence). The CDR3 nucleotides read TGTGCCTGGAACGACATGAGCTCCTACAATGAGCAGTTCTTC. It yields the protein CAWNDMSSYNEQFF.

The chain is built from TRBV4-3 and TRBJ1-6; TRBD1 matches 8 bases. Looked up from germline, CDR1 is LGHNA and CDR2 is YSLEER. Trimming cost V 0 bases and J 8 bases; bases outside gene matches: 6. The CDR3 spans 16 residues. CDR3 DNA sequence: TGCGCCAGCAGCCAAGATTGGCAGGGGGCTTATTCACCCCTCCACTTT. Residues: CASSQDWQGAYSPLHF.

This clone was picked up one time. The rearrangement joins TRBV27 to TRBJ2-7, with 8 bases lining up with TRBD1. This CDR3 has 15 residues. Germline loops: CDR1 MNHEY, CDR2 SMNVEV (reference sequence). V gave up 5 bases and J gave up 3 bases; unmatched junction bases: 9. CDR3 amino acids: CASSLAGTGLYEQYF. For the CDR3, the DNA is TGTGCCAGCAGTCTTGCGGGGACAGGACTCTACGAGCAGTACTTC.

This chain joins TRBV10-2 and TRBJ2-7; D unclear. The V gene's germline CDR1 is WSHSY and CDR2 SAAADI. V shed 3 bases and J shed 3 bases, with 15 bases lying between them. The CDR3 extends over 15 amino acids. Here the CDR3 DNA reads TGCGCCAGCAGTGAATCAACCGGACCGAACTACGAGCAGTACTTC. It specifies CASSESTGPNYEQYF.

Here the CDR3 DNA reads TGTGCCAGCAGTCTCTACGCCGGGACACCGATGAACACTGAAGCTTTCTTT. The encoded protein is CASSLYAGTPMNTEAFF. The rearrangement links TRBV27 to TRBJ1-1; perhaps TRBD1 as D (6 bases). Per germline, CDR1 MNHEY and CDR2 SMNVEV (reference sequence). V was trimmed by 5 bases and J by 0 bases, leaving 19 bases between them. The CDR3 spans 17 residues.

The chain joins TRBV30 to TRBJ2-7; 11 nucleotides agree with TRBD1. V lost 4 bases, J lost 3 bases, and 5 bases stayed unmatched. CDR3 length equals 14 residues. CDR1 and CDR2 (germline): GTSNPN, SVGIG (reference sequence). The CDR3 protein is CAWTGTGGDYEQYF. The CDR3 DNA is TGTGCCTGGACGGGGACAGGGGGTGACTACGAGCAGTACTTC.

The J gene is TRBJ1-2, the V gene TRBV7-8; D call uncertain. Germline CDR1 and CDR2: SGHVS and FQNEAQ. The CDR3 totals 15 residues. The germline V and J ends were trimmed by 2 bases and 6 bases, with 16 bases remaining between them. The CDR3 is CASSLSPGRGDGYTF. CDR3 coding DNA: TGTGCCAGCAGCTTATCTCCGGGCCGCGGAGATGGCTACACCTTC.

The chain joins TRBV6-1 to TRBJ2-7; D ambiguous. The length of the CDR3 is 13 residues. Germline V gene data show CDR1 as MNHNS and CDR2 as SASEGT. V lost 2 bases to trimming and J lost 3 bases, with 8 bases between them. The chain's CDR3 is CASSEPWNYEQYF. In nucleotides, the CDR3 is TGTGCCAGCAGTGAACCGTGGAACTACGAGCAGTACTTC.

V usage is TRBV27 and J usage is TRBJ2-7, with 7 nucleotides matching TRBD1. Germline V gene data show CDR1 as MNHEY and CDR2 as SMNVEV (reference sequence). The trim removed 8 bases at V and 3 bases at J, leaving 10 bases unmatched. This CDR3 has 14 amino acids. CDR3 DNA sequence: TGTGCCAGCGGGCTTCGGACAGGTTTCTACGAGCAGTACTTC. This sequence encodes CASGLRTGFYEQYF.

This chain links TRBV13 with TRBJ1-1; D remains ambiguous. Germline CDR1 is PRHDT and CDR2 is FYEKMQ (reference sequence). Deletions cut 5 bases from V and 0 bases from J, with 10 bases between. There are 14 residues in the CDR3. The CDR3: CASSSQSMNTEAFF. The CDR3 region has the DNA TGTGCCAGCAGCAGCCAGAGCATGAACACTGAAGCTTTCTTT.

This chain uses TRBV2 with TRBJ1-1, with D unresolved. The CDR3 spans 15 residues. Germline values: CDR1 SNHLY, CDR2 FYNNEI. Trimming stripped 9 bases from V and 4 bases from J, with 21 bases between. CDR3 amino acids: CARSTSGDISTEAFF. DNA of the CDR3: TGTGCCAGGAGCACATCAGGAGATATCTCCACTGAAGCTTTCTTT.

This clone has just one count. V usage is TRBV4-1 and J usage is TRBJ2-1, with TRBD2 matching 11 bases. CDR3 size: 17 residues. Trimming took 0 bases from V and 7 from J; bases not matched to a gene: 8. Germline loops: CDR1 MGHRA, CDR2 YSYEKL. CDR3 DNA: TGCGCCAGCAGCCAAGATCCCCTAGCGGGGGGACATAATGAGCAGTTCTTC. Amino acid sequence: CASSQDPLAGGHNEQFF.

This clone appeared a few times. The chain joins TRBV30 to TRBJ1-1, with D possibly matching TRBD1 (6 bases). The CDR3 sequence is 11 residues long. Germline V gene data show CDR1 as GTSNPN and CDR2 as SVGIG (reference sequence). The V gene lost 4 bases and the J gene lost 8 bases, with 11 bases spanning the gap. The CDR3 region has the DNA TGTGCCTGGAACACAGGGCCAGAAGCTTTCTTT. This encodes CAWNTGPEAFF.